This T cell receptor beta chain stems from a study of shared clonotypes between healthy human individuals. The wider study: Three plates each covered CD4 naive and memory; CD8 naive two, CD8 memory one.

At the deep level, the assay was run. Authors' methods: Quality scores were absent from the junction-only immunoSEQ sequences, so filtering differed. Only in-frame clones appear in the TCRdb table, and some are missing; sequencing was by immunoSEQ multiplex PCR. The D gene and trimming were derived from the DNA, and the V and J assignments and clone size from that table. The sample lists 1.5 million to 2.5 million clones; approximately 95% were seen once. In the naive CD8 group, cells lacked CD45RO and were positively selected for CCR7, so terminally differentiated effector memory CD45RA+ cells were left out. Adult donors, all healthy and HIV-negative, had no recent acute infections or vaccinations. This CDR3 comprises 14 residues. Germline V gene sequence: CDR1 SGDLS, CDR2 YYNGEE. The V end was cut by 7 bases, the J end by 2 bases, with 12 bases between.

The chain recombines TRBV9 with TRBJ2-2; either TRBD1 or TRBD2 may fit D (5 bases each). The sequence derives from a man aged 18 to 30 in good health. Sequenced input: naive CD8+ T cells sorted from blood. CDR3 amino acids: CASEGSANTGELFF. In DNA form, the CDR3 reads TGTGCCAGCGAGGGGTCAGCCAACACCGGGGAGCTGTTTTTT. The variable domain in full, completed from reference TRBV9 and TRBJ2-2, reads DSGVTQTPKHLITATGQRVTLRCSPRSGDLSVYWYQQSLDQGLQFLIQYYNGEERAKGNILERFSAQQFPDLHSELNLSSLELGDSALYFCASEGSANTGELFFGEGSRLTVL.